This T cell receptor beta chain was found in a study of blood T cell repertoires in COVID-19. Study information: The cDNA or gDNA used as material had been derived from T cells, B-cell-depleted T cells, or PBMCs.

The CDR3 runs 16 residues. Germline V gives CDR1 SGHVS, CDR2 FQNEAQ. J was trimmed by 7 bases and V by 1 base; bases with no gene match: 9. Measured with immunoSEQ multiplex PCR; TCRdb has only the in-frame clones, and not every one. This table holds about 140,000 clones, 76% found once. The sample comprised peripheral blood. The clonotype comes from a woman older than 75 with active or convalescent COVID-19. V gene TRBV7-8 combines with J gene TRBJ2-3; 9 nucleotides line up with TRBD2. The CDR3 loop reads CASSLVGRGGGNTQYF. CDR3 nucleotides: TGTGCCAGCAGCTTAGTGGGGCGGGGGGGCGGTAATACGCAGTATTTT.